This TCR beta chain came from a study of control samples from healthy donors and cancer patients. Germline CDR1 and CDR2: SGHTA and FQGNSA. The CDR3 covers 13 residues. Trimming left V 5 bases short and J 7 bases short, with 9 bases between. Here immunoSEQ multiplex PCR was the method, and the copy in TCRdb shows in-frame clones only, minus some. This table has some 94,000 clones, about 89% appearing once. The TCR sequence derives from a woman aged 45-60 years with colorectal cancer. This chain connects TRBV7-2 to TRBJ1-6; D is unclear. The sequencing sample was made of PBMCs. The CDR3 spells CASSPRENSPLHF. CDR3 nucleotide sequence: TGTGCCAGCAGCCCCCGGGAAAATTCACCCCTCCACTTT.